The clone carrying this T cell receptor beta chain was counted a single time. Only in-frame clones appear in the TCRdb table, and some are missing; sequencing was by immunoSEQ multiplex PCR. The top ten hold less than 0.15% of the sample, which has some 2,400,000 clones, almost 96% seen once. Trimming took 4 bases from V and 7 from J; bases not matched to a gene: 11. The CDR3 runs to 16 residues. CDR1 is SGHRS, CDR2 YFSETQ, per germline. The entry originates in a study of shared clonotypes between healthy human individuals. The sequencing sample was made of naive CD4+ T cells sorted from blood. Sample subset: CD45RA+ positively selected. The receptor was isolated from a man aged 18 to 30 in good health. The gene calls are TRBV5-1 and TRBJ2-2; 9 bases line up with TRBD1. CDR3: CASSPPWTGANGELFF. The CDR3, as DNA: TGCGCCAGCAGCCCGCCCTGGACAGGGGCGAACGGGGAGCTGTTTTTT.